This T cell receptor beta chain was sequenced during a study of blood T cell repertoires in COVID-19. Assay: immunoSEQ multiplex PCR; the TCRdb copy retains only in-frame clones and omits some. Counted here are some 200,000 clones, about four fifths occurring once; the ten biggest clones make up around 12%. The Seattle patients, enrolled during active infection, were followed longitudinally. The sample consisted of peripheral blood. This clonotype originated in a woman older than 75 with COVID-19, enrolled during active disease.

The CDR3 here is CATSRGTSGFTDTQYF. The CDR3 nucleotides read TGTGCCACCAGCAGAGGGACTAGCGGATTCACAGATACGCAGTATTTT. The chain employs TRBV15 and TRBJ2-3; 10 bases line up with TRBD2. The CDR3 contains 16 residues. Germline CDR1 LNHNV, CDR2 YYDKDF (reference sequence). V shed 1 base and J 2 bases; nucleotides not matched to a gene: 3.